One and the same sample provided the 25 T cell receptor beta chains below, sequenced in a study of blood T cells in healthy people across ages. The use of a sample-barcoded 5' primer and a J-beta primer mix characterized a second PCR of roughly 6 to 11 cycles. TCRdb analysed the 5' RACE reads with MiXCR anew, one entry per CDR3 protein. The repertoire consists of about 730,000 distinct CDR3 sequences, with roughly 43% occurring once and the leading ten covering 20% to 25%. Sequencing was done on a sample of blood. All receptors derive from a woman aged 60-75 years in good health.

The CDR3, as DNA: TGTGCTAGTGGGGGACAAAACAGGGTCTCCTACAATGAGCAGTACTTC. As protein: CASGGQNRVSYNEQYF. The J gene is TRBJ2-1, the V gene TRBV12-5; a weak D match, TRBD1 (6 bases). TRBJ2-7 explains the end of the DNA better; the J call may be wrong. Germline V gene lookup returns CDR1 LGHNT and CDR2 FRNRAP. The CDR3 is 16 amino acids.

The table lists this clonotype with a few counts. The chain links TRBV7-9 to TRBJ2-1, with TRBD2 matching 14 bases. The CDR3 runs to 16 residues. Germline trimming cut 5 bases from V and 6 bases from J; bases unmatched to any gene: 6. Per the germline V gene, CDR1 is SEHNR and CDR2 is FQNEAQ (reference sequence). CDR3 bases: TGTGCCAGCAGCCCCCGACTAGCGGGGGGGATCAATGAGCAGTTCTTC. This sequence encodes CASSPRLAGGINEQFF.

This chain connects TRBV7-9 to TRBJ1-1; possibly TRBD1 for D (5 bases). The CDR3 length is 15 residues. V lost 7 bases to trimming and J lost 1 base, with 16 bases between them. Germline V gene lookup returns CDR1 SEHNR and CDR2 FQNEAQ (reference sequence). The CDR3 DNA is TGTGCCAGCAACCCACGTGGAACAGGGAACACTGAAGCTTTCTTT. This sequence encodes CASNPRGTGNTEAFF.

The CDR3 region has the DNA TGCAGTTCTAACTGGGCTAGCGGGGGGCGCACAGATACGCAGTATTTT. Amino acid sequence: CSSNWASGGRTDTQYF. V gene TRBV20-1 combines with J gene TRBJ2-3; 11 nucleotides line up with TRBD2. The V segment lost 8 bases and the J segment 1 base; nucleotides outside the gene matches: 11. CDR1 and CDR2 (germline): DFQATT, SNEGSKA (reference sequence). The CDR3 is 16 residues long.

The gene calls are TRBV6-5 and TRBJ1-3; a possible D gene is TRBD1 (5 bases). The V end lost 5 bases, the J end lost 0 bases, and 14 bases lay between the germline ends. Germline CDR1 and CDR2: MNHEY and SVGAGI. This CDR3 comprises 16 residues. Written as DNA, the CDR3 is TGTGCCAGCAGTAACAGGTTAGGGAGCTCTGGAAACACCATATATTTT. Protein product: CASSNRLGSSGNTIYF.

The V call is TRBV7-8, the J call TRBJ1-1, with D hard to call. V dropped 2 bases and J dropped 5 bases, with 15 bases sitting between them. Germline V gene data show CDR1 as SGHVS and CDR2 as FQNEAQ. The CDR3 loop spans 15 amino acids. CDR3 region: CASSLNFLRRTEAFF. The CDR3 DNA is TGTGCCAGCAGCTTAAATTTCCTGAGGAGGACTGAAGCTTTCTTT.

This clonotype was recorded at least ten times. The rearrangement joins TRBV7-3 to TRBJ2-5; no reliable D call. Germline CDR1 and CDR2: SGHTA and FQGTGA. With 1 base removed from V and 1 base from J, the gap between germline ends came to 10 bases. The length of the CDR3 is 15 residues. CDR3 bases: TGTGCCAGCAGCTTAAGCGGCCCGAGCCAAGAGACCCAGTACTTC. Residues: CASSLSGPSQETQYF.

The rearrangement joins TRBV5-1 to TRBJ2-3; TRBD1 is a possible D gene (5 bases). The length of the CDR3 is 14 residues. V was pared by 0 bases and J by 4 bases, with 9 bases between. CDR1 SGHRS and CDR2 YFSETQ come from the germline V gene. The CDR3 region is CASSLDRSSDTQYF. For the CDR3, the DNA is TGCGCCAGCAGCTTGGACAGGTCTTCAGATACGCAGTATTTT. Based on the CDR3 plus reference TRBV5-1 and TRBJ2-3, the full variable domain is KAGVTQTPRYLIKTRGQQVTLSCSPISGHRSVSWYQQTPGQGLQFLFEYFSETQRNKGNFPGRFSGRQFSNSRSEMNVSTLELGDSALYLCASSLDRSSDTQYFGPGTRLTVL.

The chain uses TRBV7-2 and TRBJ1-4, with D possibly TRBD1 on 6 matching bases. The V end was cut by 5 bases, the J end by 4 bases, with 11 bases between. The CDR3 has 14 amino acids. Germline CDR1 is SGHTA and CDR2 is FQGNSA. CDR3 sequence (DNA): TGTGCCAGCAGCCAAAGGACAGTTAATGAAAAACTGTTTTTT. Protein product: CASSQRTVNEKLFF.

This sequence joins TRBV20-1 and TRBJ2-1; a possible D gene is TRBD2 (5 bases). The CDR3 runs 14 residues. V was cut by 5 bases and J by 2 bases, with 13 bases left in between. CDR1 is DFQATT and CDR2 is SNEGSKA in the germline V gene (reference sequence). CDR3 amino acids: CSAEWAGTYNEQFF. The CDR3 DNA follows: TGCAGTGCTGAATGGGCCGGGACCTACAATGAGCAGTTCTTC.

This clonotype was seen repeatedly, ten times or more. The chain employs TRBV20-1 and TRBJ2-7, with 11 bases lining up with TRBD2. This CDR3 is 15 amino acids long. V dropped 2 bases and J dropped 3; count of bases not matched to a gene: 6. The germline gives CDR1 DFQATT, CDR2 SNEGSKA (reference sequence). The CDR3 protein is CSARPGTSGDYEQYF. The CDR3 bases are TGCAGTGCTAGACCCGGGACTAGCGGAGACTACGAGCAGTACTTC.

The rearrangement links TRBV20-1 to TRBJ1-5; no definite D call. Germline-derived CDR1 and CDR2 are DFQATT and SNEGSKA (reference sequence). CDR3 length: 14 amino acids. The germline V and J ends were trimmed by 6 bases and 2 bases, with 14 bases remaining between them. DNA for the CDR3: TGCAGTGCCTGGCGCGGGGTGGGCAATCAGCCCCAGCATTTT. The encoded protein is CSAWRGVGNQPQHF.

This clonotype was counted a few times. The gene calls are TRBV6-2 or TRBV6-3 and TRBJ2-6; D remains ambiguous. CDR3 length: 14 amino acids. V lost 8 bases, J lost 1 base, and 9 bases lay in between. Germline CDR1 MNHEY, CDR2 SVGEGT. The CDR3 here is CASYPSSGANVLTF. The CDR3 bases are TGTGCCAGCTATCCAAGTTCTGGGGCCAACGTCCTGACTTTC.

This chain links TRBV6-5 with TRBJ1-6, with 7 bases identical to TRBD1. CDR3 length: 14 amino acids. The V segment lost 4 bases and the J segment 6 bases; nucleotides outside the gene matches: 3. Germline V gene lookup returns CDR1 MNHEY and CDR2 SVGAGI. The CDR3 is CASSSGQLNSPLHF. CDR3 nucleotide sequence: TGTGCCAGCAGTTCGGGACAGCTTAATTCACCCCTCCACTTT.

This clonotype came up a few times. J is TRBJ2-5 and V is TRBV12-3 or TRBV12-4; 7 positions agree with TRBD1. Trimming took 6 bases from V and 2 from J; bases not matched to a gene: 12. The CDR3 is made up of 16 amino acids. In DNA form, the CDR3 reads TGTGCCAGCAGGCCCCCGACAGGGAAGGGGCAAGAGACCCAGTACTTC. Its translation: CASRPPTGKGQETQYF.

The J gene is TRBJ1-5, the V gene TRBV4-1; D uncertain. Trimming shortened V by 0 bases and J by 7 bases, and 10 bases separated the two germline ends. Per germline, CDR1 MGHRA and CDR2 YSYEKL. This CDR3 has 14 amino acids. CDR3 loop: CASSQDEVPQPQHF. As DNA, the CDR3 is TGCGCCAGCAGCCAAGATGAGGTCCCGCAGCCCCAGCATTTT.

This clonotype has at least ten counts. The chain links TRBV6-1 to TRBJ2-5; D is unresolved. The V gene lost 1 base and the J gene lost 7 bases, with 7 bases spanning the gap. CDR3 length: 12 amino acids. Germline CDR1 and CDR2: MNHNS and SASEGT. CDR3 loop: CASSEDWRTQYF. CDR3 bases: TGTGCCAGCAGTGAAGACTGGAGGACCCAGTACTTC.

A remark on this clonotype: A read error may account for a junction end that differs from germline. The rearrangement joins TRBV6-1 to TRBJ2-7, with D possibly TRBD2 on 5 matching bases. Germline V CDR1 and CDR2: MNHNS, SASEGT. The CDR3 sequence is 12 residues long. CDR3 sequence (DNA): TGTGCCAGCAGGGAAGGAGGTTACGAGCAGTACTTC. This translates into CASREGGYEQYF.

This chain joins TRBV27 and TRBJ1-1; a possible D gene is TRBD1 (6 bases). Trimming cost V 5 bases and J 4 bases, with 14 bases left between them. Per the germline V gene, CDR1 is MNHEY and CDR2 is SMNVEV (reference sequence). The CDR3 totals 14 residues. The CDR3 here is CASSITGSVTEAFF. As DNA, the CDR3 is TGTGCCAGCAGTATCACAGGGTCGGTCACTGAAGCTTTCTTT.

V is TRBV18 and J is TRBJ2-7, with TRBD1 matching over 7 bases. Germline loops: CDR1 KGHSH, CDR2 LQKENI. Germline trimming cut 3 bases from V and 3 bases from J; bases unmatched to any gene: 8. The length of the CDR3 is 15 residues. The CDR3 reads CASSPTVTGIYEQYF. The CDR3 nucleotides read TGTGCCAGCTCACCCACCGTGACAGGGATCTACGAGCAGTACTTC.

V usage is TRBV5-1 and J usage is TRBJ2-3; 8 nucleotides match TRBD2. CDR3 length: 17 residues. V gave up 1 base and J gave up 6 bases; unmatched junction bases: 13. CDR1 SGHRS and CDR2 YFSETQ come from the germline V gene. The CDR3 here is CASSLLTGTSLDDTQYF. The CDR3 nucleotides are TGCGCCAGCAGCTTGCTTACTGGGACTAGTCTTGACGATACGCAGTATTTT.

This clonotype was seen a handful of times. The chain employs TRBV7-2 and TRBJ2-3, with 9 bases matching TRBD1. In germline, CDR1 is SGHTA, CDR2 FQGNSA. The CDR3 is made up of 17 amino acids. The V segment lost 4 bases and the J segment 1 base; nucleotides outside the gene matches: 9. This CDR3 reads CASSSHTRTGGTDTQYF. The CDR3 DNA sequence: TGTGCCAGCAGCTCACATACTCGGACAGGGGGCACAGATACGCAGTATTTT.

Points on this clonotype: One end of the junction fails to match germline, which may point to a read error. The CDR3 nucleotides read TGTGCCAGCGGTGAAGAGGCAGAGCGAAATTCACCCCTCCACTTT. Its protein product is CASGEEAERNSPLHF. This chain links TRBV2 with TRBJ1-6; D gene ambiguous. The V gene's germline CDR1 is SNHLY and CDR2 FYNNEI. This CDR3 contains 15 residues.

This chain connects TRBV3-1 to TRBJ2-3; D unresolved. With 0 bases removed from V and 2 bases from J, the gap between germline ends came to 9 bases. The CDR3 extends over 15 amino acids. From germline, CDR1 is LGHDT and CDR2 YNNKEL (reference sequence). CDR3 coding DNA: TGTGCCAGCAGCCAAGAAGGATCCAACACAGATACGCAGTATTTT. Protein: CASSQEGSNTDTQYF.

This clonotype was found once. The V and J genes are TRBV29-1 and TRBJ2-5; possibly TRBD1 or TRBD2 for D (5 bases each). Germline V gives CDR1 SQVTM, CDR2 ANQGSEA. The V gene lost 8 bases and the J gene lost 0 bases, with 19 bases spanning the gap. The CDR3 is 15 amino acids. This chain's CDR3 is CSFVRDGPYQETQYF. CDR3 DNA: TGCAGCTTCGTCCGGGACGGACCTTACCAAGAGACCCAGTACTTC.